Shown below are 28 T cell receptor beta chains from a single sample sequenced in a study of blood T cell repertoires in COVID-19. Method: immunoSEQ multiplex PCR; TCRdb's copy keeps in-frame clones and lacks some. The repertoire holds about 190,000 clones, with 85% to 90% as singletons. Sequencing used PBMCs or T cells enriched from blood (not recorded which). Every receptor here comes from a woman aged 40 to 55 in a cohort exposed to, infected with or recovered from COVID-19 (not recorded which).

The rearrangement links TRBV6-1 to TRBJ1-5, with D tentatively TRBD1 (6 bases). This CDR3 has 17 amino acids. Germline assignment: CDR1 MNHNS and CDR2 SASEGT. The V and J ends lost 3 bases and 7 bases respectively, with 22 bases between them. The CDR3 protein is CASSETARTALRQPQHF. CDR3 bases: TGTGCCAGCAGTGAGACTGCGAGGACAGCACTACGACAGCCCCAGCATTTT.

The chain uses TRBV15 and TRBJ1-2; 7 positions match TRBD1. Germline lookup yields CDR1 LNHNV and CDR2 YYDKDF (reference sequence). Trimming cost V 0 bases and J 8 bases; bases outside gene matches: 3. The CDR3 has 13 residues. The CDR3 protein is CATSRDRTGGYTF. CDR3 DNA sequence: TGTGCCACCAGCAGAGATCGGACAGGCGGCTACACCTTC.

The CDR3 sequence: CASSGRTGVGEKLFF. The CDR3 DNA sequence: TGTGCCAGCAGCGGACGGACAGGGGTTGGAGAAAAACTGTTTTTT. The chain has TRBV7-2 and TRBJ1-4, with 9 bases identical to TRBD1. The germline V gene encodes CDR1 SGHTA and CDR2 FQGNSA. This CDR3 region has 15 residues. Unmatched junction bases numbered 9, after V lost 5 bases and J lost 8 bases.

The gene calls are TRBV4-2 and TRBJ1-5, with 7 bases fitting TRBD1. The CDR3 loop spans 18 amino acids. Germline lookup yields CDR1 LGHNA and CDR2 YNFKEQ. With 3 bases clipped from V and 6 bases from J, the junction kept 17 bases outside the gene matches. Here the CDR3 DNA reads TGTGCCAGCAGCCATCCCGAAATCCCCGCAGGGGGGATTCAGCCCCAGCATTTT. It specifies CASSHPEIPAGGIQPQHF.

CDR3 sequence (DNA): TGTGCCAGCAGCTTCGACTACACTCAGACCGGGGAGCTGTTTTTT. This encodes CASSFDYTQTGELFF. The chain uses TRBV11-2 and TRBJ2-2; tentatively, D is TRBD2 (5 bases). The CDR3 runs to 15 residues. Germline V gene lookup returns CDR1 SGHAT and CDR2 FQNNGV. V lost 3 bases, J lost 5 bases, and 13 bases lay in between. The whole variable domain, remainder taken from reference TRBV11-2 and TRBJ2-2, is EAGVAQSPRYKIIEKRQSVAFWCNPISGHATLYWYQQILGQGPKLLIQFQNNGVVDDSQLPKDRFSAERLKGVDSTLKIQPAKLEDSAVYLCASSFDYTQTGELFFGEGSRLTVL.

CDR3 sequence (DNA): TGTGCCAGCAGCTTAGCCAGGGGGTCCAATGAGCAGTTCTTC. Translated, it gives CASSLARGSNEQFF. The rearrangement uses TRBV7-2 and TRBJ2-1, with 7 nucleotides matching TRBD1. Germline CDR1 is SGHTA and CDR2 is FQGNSA. V was pared by 0 bases and J by 6 bases, with 2 bases of the junction left unmatched. The CDR3 loop spans 14 amino acids.

V and J are TRBV5-1 and TRBJ2-7, with a tentative D call TRBD2 (6 bases). CDR3 length: 16 amino acids. Germline CDR1 and CDR2: SGHRS and YFSETQ. The V end lost 0 bases, the J end lost 0 bases, and 13 bases lay between the germline ends. CDR3 nucleotides: TGCGCCAGCAGCTTGGCTTCGCGGGGAAGCTCCTACGAGCAGTACTTC. Protein sequence: CASSLASRGSSYEQYF.

J is TRBJ2-7 and V is TRBV4-1; 10 positions agree with TRBD2. The V and J ends lost 1 base and 4 bases, in that order; junction bases with no gene match: 4. The germline CDR1 and CDR2 sequences are MGHRA and YSYEKL. The CDR3 has 15 residues. Here the CDR3 reads CASSQGTSGIYEQYF. DNA for the CDR3: TGCGCCAGCAGCCAAGGCACTAGCGGGATATACGAGCAGTACTTC.

This chain connects TRBV28 to TRBJ1-6; 7 bases line up with TRBD1. This CDR3 has 17 residues. The trim removed 5 bases at V and 0 bases at J, leaving 7 bases unmatched. Per the germline V gene, CDR1 is MDHEN and CDR2 is SYDVKM. The CDR3 nucleotides are TGTGCCAGCAGTCAGCCCAGGGGGGTCTCCTATAATTCACCCCTCCACTTT. Its protein is CASSQPRGVSYNSPLHF. Full variable domain (missing parts from reference TRBV28 and TRBJ1-6): DVKVTQSSRYLVKRTGEKVFLECVQDMDHENMFWYRQDPGLGLRLIYFSYDVKMKEKGDIPEGYSVSREKKERFSLILESASTNQTSMYLCASSQPRGVSYNSPLHFGNGTRLTVT.

The V call is TRBV30, the J call TRBJ2-1, with 11 positions matching TRBD2. Germline values: CDR1 GTSNPN, CDR2 SVGIG (reference sequence). CDR3 size: 15 residues. The junction had 3 bases not matched to a gene; V was cut back by 1 base and J by 4 bases. CDR3 in amino acids: CAWSGGTSGYNEQFF. The CDR3 DNA follows: TGTGCCTGGAGTGGAGGGACTAGCGGTTACAATGAGCAGTTCTTC.

This clone was seen once. This chain links TRBV11-2 with TRBJ1-2; 9 positions match TRBD1. Germline CDR1 SGHAT, CDR2 FQNNGV. With 6 bases clipped from V and 4 bases from J, the junction kept 9 bases outside the gene matches. The CDR3 length is 15 residues. CDR3: CASSRTGGAVYGYTF. The CDR3 DNA reads TGTGCCAGCAGTCGTACAGGGGGCGCCGTCTATGGCTACACCTTC.

This rearrangement joins TRBV9 to TRBJ2-1, with TRBD1 matching 7 bases. Germline CDR1 is SGDLS and CDR2 is YYNGEE. The CDR3 extends over 14 amino acids. V trimming: 3 bases; J trimming: 3 bases; junction bases outside the gene matches: 3. The DNA for the CDR3 is TGTGCCAGCAGCGCCGGGACAGACTACAATGAGCAGTTCTTC. It is translated as CASSAGTDYNEQFF. The full variable domain, in which reference TRBV9 and TRBJ2-1 provide the parts outside the CDR3, is DSGVTQTPKHLITATGQRVTLRCSPRSGDLSVYWYQQSLDQGLQFLIQYYNGEERAKGNILERFSAQQFPDLHSELNLSSLELGDSALYFCASSAGTDYNEQFFGPGTRLTVL.

J is TRBJ2-2 and V is TRBV6-5, with TRBD1 identical over 8 bases. The germline V gene has CDR1 MNHEY and CDR2 SVGAGI. Trimming took 6 bases from V and 5 from J; bases not matched to a gene: 2. This CDR3 is 13 amino acids long. The CDR3, as DNA: TGTGCCAGCAGAACAGGGGGTACCGGGGAGCTGTTTTTT. It translates to CASRTGGTGELFF.

CDR3 loop: CASSPRTRTSTDTQYF. DNA for the CDR3: TGTGCCAGCAGCCCTAGGACAAGAACTAGCACAGATACGCAGTATTTT. The chain employs TRBV7-2 and TRBJ2-3, with TRBD1 as a possible D gene (5 bases). This CDR3 is built from 16 residues. V was cut by 5 bases and J by 0 bases, with 15 bases left in between. The germline V gene encodes CDR1 SGHTA and CDR2 FQGNSA.

V gene TRBV9 combines with J gene TRBJ2-3, with a possible D match to TRBD2 (6 bases). The ends were cut back, 4 bases at V and 4 bases at J, with 19 bases in the middle. Germline lookup yields CDR1 SGDLS and CDR2 YYNGEE. This CDR3 spans 16 amino acids. Here the CDR3 reads CASSTRDSSQPDTQYF. The DNA for the CDR3 is TGTGCCAGCAGCACACGGGACTCCTCTCAGCCAGATACGCAGTATTTT.

This sequence joins TRBV12-5 and TRBJ1-1; D possibly corresponds to TRBD1 (5 bases). Trimming shortened V by 6 bases and J by 1 base, and 9 bases separated the two germline ends. The germline V gene has CDR1 LGHNT and CDR2 FRNRAP. The length of the CDR3 is 13 residues. The CDR3 region has the DNA TGTGCTAGTGGCAAGACAGCGAACACTGAAGCTTTCTTT. This codes for CASGKTANTEAFF.

V and J are TRBV28 and TRBJ2-5; 7 nucleotides match TRBD1. Germline trimming cut 10 bases from V and 6 bases from J; bases unmatched to any gene: 5. This CDR3 has 11 amino acids. Per germline, CDR1 MDHEN and CDR2 SYDVKM. CDR3 sequence: CATDRAKTQYF. Here the CDR3 DNA reads TGTGCCACCGACAGGGCGAAGACCCAGTACTTC.

This chain uses TRBV19 with TRBJ1-2; D is unresolved. Germline CDR1 is LNHDA and CDR2 is SQIVND (reference sequence). The V end was cut by 1 base, the J end by 7 bases, with 16 bases between. This CDR3 is 15 amino acids long. The CDR3 region is CASSIALGGPGGYTF. CDR3 nucleotides: TGTGCCAGTAGTATAGCCCTGGGAGGGCCTGGTGGCTACACCTTC.

This clone is a singleton in its sample. The J gene is TRBJ1-1, the V gene TRBV24-1, with D unresolved. The germline V and J ends were trimmed by 7 bases and 3 bases, with 11 bases remaining between them. Germline values: CDR1 KGHDR, CDR2 SFDVKD. The CDR3 contains 13 residues. CDR3 nucleotides: TGTGCCACCAGCTACGGGGAGGACACTGAAGCTTTCTTT. It encodes CATSYGEDTEAFF.

A few counts support this clone. Other DNA sequences in the same sample also yield this CDR3. This chain links TRBV9 with TRBJ1-3; a weak D match, TRBD1 (5 bases). The CDR3 runs to 15 residues. V was trimmed by 4 bases and J by 0 bases, leaving 11 bases between them. Germline V gene data show CDR1 as SGDLS and CDR2 as YYNGEE. The CDR3 region is CASSPRRDSGNTIYF. The CDR3 DNA reads TGTGCCAGCAGCCCCCGCAGGGACTCTGGAAACACCATATATTTT.

This clone was seen a single time. V usage is TRBV19 and J usage is TRBJ1-1; D is ambiguous. The germline V gene encodes CDR1 LNHDA and CDR2 SQIVND (reference sequence). This CDR3 comprises 13 residues. V lost 2 bases to trimming and J lost 4 bases, with 8 bases between them. The CDR3 protein is CASSIYEGTEAFF. CDR3 sequence (DNA): TGTGCCAGTAGTATATACGAGGGCACTGAAGCTTTCTTT.

The V call is TRBV7-9, the J call TRBJ2-1; possibly TRBD1 for D (6 bases). The germline gives CDR1 SEHNR, CDR2 FQNEAQ (reference sequence). The CDR3 has 11 amino acids. V was shortened by 8 bases and J by 5 bases, with 7 bases between the two germline ends. The CDR3 nucleotides read TGTGCCAGCGAGGGGGACAATGAGCAGTTCTTC. Translated, it gives CASEGDNEQFF. Combining the CDR3 with reference TRBV7-9 and TRBJ2-1 gives the whole variable domain DTGVSQNPRHKITKRGQNVTFRCDPISEHNRLYWYRQTLGQGPEFLTYFQNEAQLEKSRLLSDRFSAERPKGSFSTLEIQRTEQGDSAMYLCASEGDNEQFFGPGTRLTVL.

The chain recombines TRBV4-2 with TRBJ1-2; 9 nucleotides line up with TRBD1. Germline lookup yields CDR1 LGHNA and CDR2 YNFKEQ. The CDR3 is 18 amino acids. After removal of 4 bases from V and 0 bases from J, the junction contained 12 bases not matched to a gene. CDR3 sequence reads: CASSPTWDRALTNYGYTF. The CDR3 region has the DNA TGTGCCAGCAGCCCGACCTGGGACAGGGCCCTCACTAACTATGGCTACACCTTC.

In this sample, this clone turned up a few times. The CDR3 sequence: CASSLEGGNYGYTF. As DNA, the CDR3 is TGTGCCAGTAGTCTCGAGGGAGGGAACTATGGCTACACCTTC. V usage is TRBV19 and J usage is TRBJ1-2; no clear D. Germline V CDR1 and CDR2: LNHDA, SQIVND (reference sequence). This CDR3 comprises 14 residues. Trimming cost V 5 bases and J 2 bases, with 12 bases left between them.

The gene calls are TRBV29-1 and TRBJ1-2; D is perhaps TRBD1 (6 bases). Germline loops: CDR1 SQVTM, CDR2 ANQGSEA. This CDR3 comprises 13 residues. The V end lost 7 bases, the J end lost 7 bases, and 19 bases lay between the germline ends. CDR3 amino acids: CSAAPAGAPGYTF. CDR3 bases: TGCAGCGCCGCCCCGGCGGGGGCCCCTGGCTACACCTTC.

The chain is built from TRBV2 and TRBJ2-5; 11 bases agree with TRBD2. This CDR3 comprises 16 residues. Germline V CDR1 and CDR2: SNHLY, FYNNEI. V shed 6 bases, J shed 1 base, and the junction held 7 bases outside the gene matches. The CDR3 spells CASSILAGGPQETQYF. The CDR3, as DNA: TGTGCCAGCAGCATCCTAGCGGGAGGACCCCAAGAGACCCAGTACTTC.

The V gene is TRBV11-2, the J gene TRBJ1-6; D is uncertain. From germline, CDR1 is SGHAT and CDR2 FQNNGV. The CDR3 is made up of 13 amino acids. The V gene lost 5 bases and the J gene lost 10 bases, with 12 bases spanning the gap. The CDR3, as DNA: TGTGCCAGCAGCACCGAGCCGGGGTCACCCCTCCACTTT. It codes for CASSTEPGSPLHF.

This rearrangement joins TRBV28 to TRBJ1-3, with TRBD1 matching over 9 bases. Unmatched junction bases numbered 6, after V lost 5 bases and J lost 4 bases. Germline CDR1 MDHEN, CDR2 SYDVKM. This CDR3 comprises 15 residues. The DNA for the CDR3 is TGTGCCAGCAGTACCTCCGGGACAGGGGGAAACACCATATATTTT. This encodes CASSTSGTGGNTIYF.